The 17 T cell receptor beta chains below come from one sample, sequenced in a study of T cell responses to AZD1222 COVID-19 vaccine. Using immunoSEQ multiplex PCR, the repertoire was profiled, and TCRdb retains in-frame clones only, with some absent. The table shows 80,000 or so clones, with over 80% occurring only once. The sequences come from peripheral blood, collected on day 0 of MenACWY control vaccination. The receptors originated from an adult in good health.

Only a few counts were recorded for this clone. As DNA, the CDR3 is TGTGCCAGCAGCAGGTCGGGAGAGGGTACGCAGTATTTT. Its translation is CASSRSGEGTQYF. The rearrangement uses TRBV14 and TRBJ2-3; D is perhaps TRBD2 (6 bases). Germline assignment: CDR1 SGHDN and CDR2 FVKESK. This CDR3 is 13 amino acids long. V gave up 5 bases and J gave up 8 bases, with 14 bases separating them.

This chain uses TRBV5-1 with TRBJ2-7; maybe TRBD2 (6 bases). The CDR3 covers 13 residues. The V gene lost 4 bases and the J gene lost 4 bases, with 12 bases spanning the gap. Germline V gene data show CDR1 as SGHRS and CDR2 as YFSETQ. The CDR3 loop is CASSRRAGYEQYF. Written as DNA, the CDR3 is TGCGCCAGCAGCCGGAGGGCCGGATACGAGCAGTACTTC.

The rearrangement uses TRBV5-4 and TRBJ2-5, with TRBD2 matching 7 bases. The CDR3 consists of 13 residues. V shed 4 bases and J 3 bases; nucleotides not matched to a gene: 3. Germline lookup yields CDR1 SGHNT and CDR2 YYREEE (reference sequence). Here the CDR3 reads CASSARGEETQYF. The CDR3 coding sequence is TGTGCCAGCAGCGCCCGGGGGGAAGAGACCCAGTACTTC.

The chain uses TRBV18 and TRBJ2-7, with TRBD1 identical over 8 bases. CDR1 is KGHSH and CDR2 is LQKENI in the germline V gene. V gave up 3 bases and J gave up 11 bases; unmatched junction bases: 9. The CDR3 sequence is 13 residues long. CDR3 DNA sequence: TGTGCCAGCTCACCCGGGCGGACAGGGTTTGAGTACTTC. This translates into CASSPGRTGFEYF. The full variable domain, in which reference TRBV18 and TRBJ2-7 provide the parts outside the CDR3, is NAGVMQNPRHLVRRRGQEARLRCSPMKGHSHVYWYRQLPEEGLKFMVYLQKENIIDESGMPKERFSAEFPKEGPSILRIQQVVRGDSAAYFCASSPGRTGFEYFGPGTRLTVT.

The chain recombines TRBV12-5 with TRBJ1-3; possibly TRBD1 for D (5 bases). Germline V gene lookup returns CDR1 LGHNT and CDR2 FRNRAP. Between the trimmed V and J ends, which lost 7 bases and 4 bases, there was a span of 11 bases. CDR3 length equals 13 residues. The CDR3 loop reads CASDSDNGNTIYF. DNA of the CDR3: TGTGCTAGTGACTCGGACAACGGAAACACCATATATTTT.

As DNA, the CDR3 is TGTGCCAGCAGCCCTGGAGGGGGCGCGGGCAATCAGCCCCAGCATTTT. Residues: CASSPGGGAGNQPQHF. The V gene is TRBV7-2, the J gene TRBJ1-5, with 7 bases lining up with TRBD1. The CDR3 loop spans 16 amino acids. In germline, CDR1 is SGHTA, CDR2 FQGNSA. Trimming at V came to 5 bases and at J to 2 bases, leaving 9 bases not matched to a gene. The whole variable domain, filled in from reference TRBV7-2 and TRBJ1-5, reads GAGVSQSPSNKVTEKGKDVELRCDPISGHTALYWYRQSLGQGLEFLIYFQGNSAPDKSGLPSDRFSAERTGGSVSTLTIQRTQQEDSAVYLCASSPGGGAGNQPQHFGDGTRLSIL.

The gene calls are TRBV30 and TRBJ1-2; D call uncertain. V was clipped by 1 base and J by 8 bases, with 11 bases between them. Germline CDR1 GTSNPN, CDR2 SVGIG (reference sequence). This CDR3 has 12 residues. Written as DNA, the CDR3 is TGTGCCTGGAGTGCACCTTGGGAAGGCTACACCTTC. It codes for CAWSAPWEGYTF.

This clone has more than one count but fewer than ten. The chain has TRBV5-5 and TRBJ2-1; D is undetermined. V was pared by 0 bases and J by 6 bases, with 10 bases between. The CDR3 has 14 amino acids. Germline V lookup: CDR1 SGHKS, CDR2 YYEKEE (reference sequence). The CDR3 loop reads CASSLAMGSNEQFF. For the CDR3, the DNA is TGTGCCAGCAGCTTGGCTATGGGCAGCAATGAGCAGTTCTTC.

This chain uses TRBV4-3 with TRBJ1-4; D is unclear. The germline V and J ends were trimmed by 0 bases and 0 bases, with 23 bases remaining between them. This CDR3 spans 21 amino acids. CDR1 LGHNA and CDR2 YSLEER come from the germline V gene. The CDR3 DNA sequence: TGCGCCAGCAGCCAAGATTCGGCAGGCACCAGACCACGAGCAACTAATGAAAAACTGTTTTTT. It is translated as CASSQDSAGTRPRATNEKLFF.

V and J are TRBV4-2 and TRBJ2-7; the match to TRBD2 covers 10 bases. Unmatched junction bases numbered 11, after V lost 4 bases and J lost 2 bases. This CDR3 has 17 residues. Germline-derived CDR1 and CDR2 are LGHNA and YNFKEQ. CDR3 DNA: TGTGCCAGCAGCCCTCTTTCATGGACTAGCGGCACCTACGAGCAGTACTTC. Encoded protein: CASSPLSWTSGTYEQYF.

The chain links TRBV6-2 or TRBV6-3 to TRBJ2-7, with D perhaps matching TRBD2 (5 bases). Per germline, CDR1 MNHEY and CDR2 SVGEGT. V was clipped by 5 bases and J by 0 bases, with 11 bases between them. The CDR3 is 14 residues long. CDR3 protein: CASSEGSRSYEQYF. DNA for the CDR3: TGTGCCAGCAGTGAGGGTAGCCGCTCCTACGAGCAGTACTTC.

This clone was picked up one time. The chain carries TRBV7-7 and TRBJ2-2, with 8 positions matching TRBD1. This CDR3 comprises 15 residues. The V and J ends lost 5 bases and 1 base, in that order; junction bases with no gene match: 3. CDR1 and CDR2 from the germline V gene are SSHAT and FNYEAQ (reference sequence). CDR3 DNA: TGTGCCAGCAGCGAAGGGACAGGGAACACCGGGGAGCTGTTTTTT. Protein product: CASSEGTGNTGELFF.

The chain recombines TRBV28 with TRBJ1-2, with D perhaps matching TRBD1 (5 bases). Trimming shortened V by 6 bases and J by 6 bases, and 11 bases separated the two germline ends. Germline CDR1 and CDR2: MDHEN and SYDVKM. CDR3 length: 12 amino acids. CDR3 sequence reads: CASSTFRDGYTF. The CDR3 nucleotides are TGTGCCAGCAGCACCTTCAGGGATGGCTACACCTTC.

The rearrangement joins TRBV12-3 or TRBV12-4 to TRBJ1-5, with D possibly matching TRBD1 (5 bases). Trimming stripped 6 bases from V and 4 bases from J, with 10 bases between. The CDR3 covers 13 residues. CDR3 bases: TGTGCCAGCAGCCCCGGGGCAAATCAGCCCCAGCATTTT. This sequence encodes CASSPGANQPQHF.

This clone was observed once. The chain's CDR3 is CASSPIAGGDTGELFF. The CDR3 DNA follows: TGCGCCAGCAGCCCCATAGCGGGAGGGGACACCGGGGAGCTGTTTTTT. V is TRBV5-1 and J is TRBJ2-2; the match to TRBD2 covers 11 bases. Germline values: CDR1 SGHRS, CDR2 YFSETQ. The trim removed 4 bases at V and 3 bases at J, leaving 5 bases unmatched. CDR3 size: 16 residues.

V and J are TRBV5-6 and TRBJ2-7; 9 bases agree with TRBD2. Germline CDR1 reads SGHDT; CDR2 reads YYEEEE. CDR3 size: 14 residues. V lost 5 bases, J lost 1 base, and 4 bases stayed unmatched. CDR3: CASSHSGGSYEQYF. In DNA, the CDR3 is TGTGCCAGCAGTCATAGCGGGGGATCCTACGAGCAGTACTTC.

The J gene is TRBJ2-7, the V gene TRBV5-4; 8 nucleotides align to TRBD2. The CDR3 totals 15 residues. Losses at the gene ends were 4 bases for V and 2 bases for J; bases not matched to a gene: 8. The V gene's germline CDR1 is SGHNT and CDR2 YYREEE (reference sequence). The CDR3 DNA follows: TGTGCCAGCAGCCCCCGGGGGGGCTCAACCTACGAGCAGTACTTC. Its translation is CASSPRGGSTYEQYF.